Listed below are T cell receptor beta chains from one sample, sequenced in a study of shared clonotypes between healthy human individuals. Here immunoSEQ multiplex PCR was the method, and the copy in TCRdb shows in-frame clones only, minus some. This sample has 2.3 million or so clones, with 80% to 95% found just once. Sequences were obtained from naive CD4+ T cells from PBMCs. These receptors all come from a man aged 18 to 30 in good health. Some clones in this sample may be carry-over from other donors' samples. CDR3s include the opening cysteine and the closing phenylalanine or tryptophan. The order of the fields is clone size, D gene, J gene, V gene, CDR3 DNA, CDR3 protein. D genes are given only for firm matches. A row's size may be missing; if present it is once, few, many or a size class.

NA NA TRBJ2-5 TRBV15 TGTGCCACCAGCAGCTTTGGACGGGCCCCAGGGACCCAGTACTTC CATSSFGRAPGTQYF
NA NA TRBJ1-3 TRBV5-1 TGCGCCAGCAGCTCGGACACCCTCTCTGGAAACACCATATATTTT CASSSDTLSGNTIYF
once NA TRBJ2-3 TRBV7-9 TGTGCCAGCAGCTTAAGACCTACTTTGACAGATACGCAGTATTTT CASSLRPTLTDTQYF
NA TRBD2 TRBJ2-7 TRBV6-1 TGTGCCAGCAGTGAAAGCGGGAGGGGCAACGAGCAGTACTTC CASSESGRGNEQYF
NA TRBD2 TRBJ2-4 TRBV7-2 TGTGCCAGCAGCACCCTTCGGGGGGTAGCGGGAATAATAGAAAACATTCAGTACTTC CASSTLRGVAGIIENIQYF
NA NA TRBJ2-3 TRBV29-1 TGCAGCGTTGAATTTCCAACGACAGATACGCAGTATTTT CSVEFPTTDTQYF
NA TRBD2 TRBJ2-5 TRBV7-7 TGTGCCAGCAGCCCGGTGATTGGCCTAGCGGGAGGTGAGACCCAGTACTTC CASSPVIGLAGGETQYF
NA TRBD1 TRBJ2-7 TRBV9 TGTGCCAGCAGCGTACCACCCCAGGGACAGGGAGCTCGGGAGCAGTACTTC CASSVPPQGQGAREQYF
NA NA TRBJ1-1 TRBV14 TGTGCCAGCAGCCAAGGTGTGGGATATAACACTGAAGCTTTCTTT CASSQGVGYNTEAFF
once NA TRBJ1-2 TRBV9 TGTGCCAGCAGCGTGGGGGCCGCCCCGGACTATGGCTACACCTTC CASSVGAAPDYGYTF
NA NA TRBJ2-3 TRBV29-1 TGCAGCGTTGAAGGGGGGCCAGTCGCCACAGATACGCAGTATTTT CSVEGGPVATDTQYF
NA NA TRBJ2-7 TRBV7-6 TGTGCCAGCAGCCCTTCGGGATTCTCAATCTACGAGCAGTACTTC CASSPSGFSIYEQYF
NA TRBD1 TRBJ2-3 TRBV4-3 TGCGCCAGCAGCCACGTAGCCGTCGGGACAGGGGAAGAAGATACGCAGTATTTT CASSHVAVGTGEEDTQYF
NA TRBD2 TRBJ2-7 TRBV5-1 TGCGCCAGCAGCTTGGCCTTTGCGGGAGGGCCCGACGAGCAGTACTTC CASSLAFAGGPDEQYF
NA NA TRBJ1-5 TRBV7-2 TGTGCCAGCAGTCGAGTCTCCGCGGGGCAGCCCCAGCATTTT CASSRVSAGQPQHF
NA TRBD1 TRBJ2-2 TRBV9 TGTGCCAGCAGCTCGATACCGGGACAGGGTAGCGGCTATAACACCGGGGAGCTGTTTTTT CASSSIPGQGSGYNTGELFF
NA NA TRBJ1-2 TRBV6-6 TGTGCCAGCGTGGGCCGGGGACACTATGGCTACACCTTC CASVGRGHYGYTF
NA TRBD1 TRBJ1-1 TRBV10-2 TGCGCCAGCGGGGTGACAGGGCAAGCTTTCTTT CASGVTGQAFF
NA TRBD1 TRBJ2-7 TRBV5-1 TGCGCCAGCAGCCCGCTGGGACAGGGGTCAGGGGAGCAGTACTTC CASSPLGQGSGEQYF
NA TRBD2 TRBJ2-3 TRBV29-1 TGCAGCGTTGATGGCAGGGGACTAGCGGGAGCCCACACAGATACGCAGTATTTT CSVDGRGLAGAHTDTQYF
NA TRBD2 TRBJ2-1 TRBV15 TGTGCCACCACTAGCGGGAGTTACTACAATGAGCAGTTCTTC CATTSGSYYNEQFF
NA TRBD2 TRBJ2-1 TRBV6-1 TGTGCCAGCAGTGGGGGACTAGCCCTACCCGGAGTTAATGAGCAGTTCTTC CASSGGLALPGVNEQFF
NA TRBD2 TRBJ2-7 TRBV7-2 TGTGCCAGCAGCTTAGATAGACTAGCGGGCCGCCCCTACGAGCAGTACTTC CASSLDRLAGRPYEQYF
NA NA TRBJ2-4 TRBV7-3 TGTGCCAGCAGCCGCAGTGCAGACCCGGCCAAAAACATTCAGTACTTC CASSRSADPAKNIQYF
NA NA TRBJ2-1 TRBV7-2 TGTGCCAGCAGCTTAGCGCAGCAGGTCTACAATGAGCAGTTCTTC CASSLAQQVYNEQFF